This TCR beta chain is drawn from a study of T-cell reconstitution after alpha-beta-depleted transplantation in children. The CDR3 is 12 residues long. J lost 6 bases, V lost 7 bases, and 6 bases had no gene match. Germline CDR1 is LGHDT and CDR2 is YNNKEL (reference sequence). Unique molecular identifiers were incorporated into the prepared TCRbeta library. TCRdb fed the PCR reads into MiXCR, producing one record per CDR3 protein. Of 330,000 or so distinct CDR3 sequences listed, around 9.1% are singletons. This clonotype showed up many times. The gene calls are TRBV3-1 and TRBJ2-7, with 7 positions matching TRBD1. Source: PBMCs, taken before TCRalphabeta/CD19-depleted stem cell transplant. This clonotype was sampled from a boy in the first two years of life with acute myeloid leukemia, due to receive a stem cell transplant. The CDR3 spells CASTRQGGEQYF. The CDR3 DNA follows: TGTGCCAGCACCCGACAGGGCGGCGAGCAGTACTTC.